The next 3 T cell receptor beta chains were all read from a single sample in a study of T cells in Graves' hyperthyroidism and ophthalmopathy. Amplification yielded TCR beta CDR3 regions, with RNA transcripts as the source. HTBI primers were employed in a first-round RT-PCR of the TCR CDR3. Each CDR3 protein gets one entry after TCRdb re-called the multiplex PCR reads with MiXCR. The data contain some 620,000 distinct CDR3 sequences, 15% to 20% of them seen just once; the ten biggest clones take up around 3.9%. The sequencing sample was made of blood. These receptors were taken from a woman in her twenties or thirties with Graves' hyperthyroidism.

The V gene is TRBV6-5, the J gene TRBJ2-5; the match to TRBD1 covers 7 bases. Looked up from germline, CDR1 is MNHEY and CDR2 is SVGAGI. The CDR3 runs 14 residues. Unmatched junction bases numbered 3, after V lost 2 bases and J lost 3 bases. The CDR3 DNA is TGTGCCAGCAGTTACCCCGGGACAGAAGAGACCCAGTACTTC. Its protein is CASSYPGTEETQYF.

The CDR3 reads CASSADRVRTEAFF. The CDR3 nucleotides read TGTGCCAGCAGCGCCGACAGGGTAAGGACTGAAGCTTTCTTT. The chain carries TRBV7-9 and TRBJ1-1, with 7 bases that match TRBD1. J gave up 5 bases and V 5 bases, and 8 bases lay outside the gene matches. Germline V lookup: CDR1 SEHNR, CDR2 FQNEAQ (reference sequence). The CDR3 has 14 amino acids.

The chain recombines TRBV19 with TRBJ2-3; 8 nucleotides agree with TRBD2. The CDR3 runs to 15 residues. The junction had 5 bases not matched to a gene; V was cut back by 2 bases and J by 4 bases. Germline lookup yields CDR1 LNHDA and CDR2 SQIVND (reference sequence). This chain's CDR3 is CASSILAGGPDTQYF. The DNA of the CDR3 is TGTGCCAGTAGTATACTGGCGGGAGGACCAGATACGCAGTATTTT. The complete variable domain, with remaining parts taken from reference TRBV19 and TRBJ2-3, reads DGGITQSPKYLFRKEGQNVTLSCEQNLNHDAMYWYRQDPGQGLRLIYYSQIVNDFQKGDIAEGYSVSREKKESFPLTVTSAQKNPTAFYLCASSILAGGPDTQYFGPGTRLTVL.